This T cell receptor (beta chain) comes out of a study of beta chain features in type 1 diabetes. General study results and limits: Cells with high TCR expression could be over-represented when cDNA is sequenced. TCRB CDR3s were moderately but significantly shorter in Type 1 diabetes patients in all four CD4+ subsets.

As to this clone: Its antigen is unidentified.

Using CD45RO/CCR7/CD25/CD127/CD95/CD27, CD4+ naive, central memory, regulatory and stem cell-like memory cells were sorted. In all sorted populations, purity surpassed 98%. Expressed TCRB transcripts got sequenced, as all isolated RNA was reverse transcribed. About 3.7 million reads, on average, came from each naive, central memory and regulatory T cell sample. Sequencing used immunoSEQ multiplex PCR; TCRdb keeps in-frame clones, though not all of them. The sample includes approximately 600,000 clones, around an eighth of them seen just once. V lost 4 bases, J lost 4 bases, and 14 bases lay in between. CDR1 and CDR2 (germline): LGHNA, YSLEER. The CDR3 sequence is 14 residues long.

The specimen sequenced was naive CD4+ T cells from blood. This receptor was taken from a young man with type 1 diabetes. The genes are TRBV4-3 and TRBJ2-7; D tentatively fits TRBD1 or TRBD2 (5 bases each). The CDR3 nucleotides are TGCGCCAGCAGCCCGGGGCTAGAGGGTTACGAGCAGTACTTC. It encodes CASSPGLEGYEQYF.